This is a list of T cell receptor beta chains from one sample in a study of blood T cell repertoires in COVID-19. Sequencing used immunoSEQ multiplex PCR; TCRdb keeps in-frame clones, though not all of them. The sample lists just under 40,000 clones, over 80% occurring once. What was sequenced was peripheral blood. The receptors were sampled from a man aged 45 to 65 with active or convalescent COVID-19. CDR3s include the opening cysteine and the closing phenylalanine or tryptophan. The order of the fields is D gene, V gene, clone size, J gene, CDR3 protein, CDR3 DNA. The D gene is left open where the match is weak. Clone size is given for some rows only: seen once, a few or many times, or a class if the clone is expanded.

D gene: NA; V gene: TRBV5-1; clone size: few; J gene: TRBJ1-1; CDR3 protein: CASRLAAGGNTEAFF; CDR3 DNA: TGCGCCAGCCGGCTGGCGGCCGGGGGGAACACTGAAGCTTTCTTT
D gene: NA; V gene: TRBV9; clone size: NA; J gene: TRBJ2-2; CDR3 protein: CASSVKSQGSSTGELFF; CDR3 DNA: TGTGCCAGCAGCGTAAAGTCGCAGGGGAGTTCAACCGGGGAGCTGTTTTTT
D gene: NA; V gene: TRBV4-1; clone size: few; J gene: TRBJ2-3; CDR3 protein: CASSPGVDTQYF; CDR3 DNA: TGCGCCAGCAGCCCAGGGGTGGATACGCAGTATTTT
D gene: TRBD1; V gene: TRBV18; clone size: NA; J gene: TRBJ1-2; CDR3 protein: CASSQQGANGYTF; CDR3 DNA: TGTGCCAGCTCACAACAGGGGGCTAATGGCTACACCTTC
D gene: TRBD1; V gene: TRBV7-9; clone size: few; J gene: TRBJ2-5; CDR3 protein: CASSLQGVQETQYF; CDR3 DNA: TGTGCCAGCAGCCTACAGGGGGTCCAAGAGACCCAGTACTTC
D gene: TRBD2; V gene: TRBV24-1; clone size: NA; J gene: TRBJ2-3; CDR3 protein: CATSEGFSGGYASTDTQYF; CDR3 DNA: TGTGCCACCAGTGAAGGTTTTAGCGGGGGGTACGCTAGCACAGATACGCAGTATTTT
D gene: TRBD1; V gene: TRBV27; clone size: NA; J gene: TRBJ2-1; CDR3 protein: CASSPAGTGANEQFF; CDR3 DNA: TGTGCCAGCAGCCCTGCCGGGACAGGGGCCAATGAGCAGTTCTTC
D gene: NA; V gene: TRBV12-3/TRBV12-4; clone size: NA; J gene: TRBJ2-1; CDR3 protein: CASIYRYEQFF; CDR3 DNA: TGTGCCAGCATTTACAGGTATGAGCAGTTCTTC
D gene: TRBD1; V gene: TRBV5-5; clone size: NA; J gene: TRBJ1-6; CDR3 protein: CASSHDRDAYNSPLHF; CDR3 DNA: TGTGCCAGCAGCCATGACAGGGATGCCTATAATTCACCCCTCCACTTT
D gene: TRBD1; V gene: TRBV3-1/TRBV3-2; clone size: NA; J gene: TRBJ1-5; CDR3 protein: CASSQGTGGLNQPQHF; CDR3 DNA: TGTGCCAGCAGCCAAGGAACAGGGGGCCTCAATCAGCCCCAGCATTTT
D gene: TRBD2; V gene: TRBV4-2; clone size: NA; J gene: TRBJ2-2; CDR3 protein: CASSQDRASGSGGELFF; CDR3 DNA: TGTGCCAGCAGCCAAGATCGAGCTAGCGGGAGCGGCGGGGAGCTGTTTTTT
D gene: TRBD1; V gene: TRBV30; clone size: NA; J gene: TRBJ1-1; CDR3 protein: CAWSVIRDRDPMNTEAFF; CDR3 DNA: TGTGCCTGGAGTGTAATCCGGGACAGGGATCCGATGAACACTGAAGCTTTCTTT
D gene: NA; V gene: TRBV15; clone size: NA; J gene: TRBJ1-2; CDR3 protein: CATSWTANYGYTF; CDR3 DNA: TGTGCCACCAGCTGGACAGCTAACTATGGCTACACCTTC
D gene: TRBD2; V gene: TRBV24-1; clone size: few; J gene: TRBJ2-1; CDR3 protein: CATSDLSSGRFYEQFF; CDR3 DNA: TGTGCCACCAGTGATTTATCTAGCGGGAGATTCTATGAGCAGTTCTTC
D gene: TRBD1; V gene: TRBV5-1; clone size: NA; J gene: TRBJ1-2; CDR3 protein: CASSAQGGEYGYTF; CDR3 DNA: TGCGCCAGCAGCGCCCAGGGGGGCGAATATGGCTACACCTTC
D gene: TRBD2; V gene: TRBV7-6; clone size: NA; J gene: TRBJ2-3; CDR3 protein: CASSLVGSGGPDTQYF; CDR3 DNA: TGTGCCAGCAGCTTAGTTGGTTCGGGAGGGCCAGATACGCAGTATTTT
D gene: NA; V gene: TRBV29-1; clone size: NA; J gene: TRBJ2-7; CDR3 protein: CSVENRGSPYEQYF; CDR3 DNA: TGCAGCGTTGAGAATAGGGGGTCCCCCTACGAGCAGTACTTC
D gene: TRBD1; V gene: TRBV7-8; clone size: NA; J gene: TRBJ1-5; CDR3 protein: CASSFQGEQPQHF; CDR3 DNA: TGTGCCAGCAGCTTTCAGGGGGAACAGCCCCAGCATTTT
D gene: NA; V gene: TRBV28; clone size: NA; J gene: TRBJ1-1; CDR3 protein: CASTRPRTEWKAFF; CDR3 DNA: TGTGCCAGCACTCGCCCTAGGACAGAATGGAAAGCTTTCTTT
D gene: NA; V gene: TRBV18; clone size: few; J gene: TRBJ1-1; CDR3 protein: CASSPLQDTEAFF; CDR3 DNA: TGTGCCAGCTCACCACTCCAGGACACTGAAGCTTTCTTT
D gene: NA; V gene: TRBV28; clone size: NA; J gene: TRBJ1-2; CDR3 protein: CASSATPGYGYTF; CDR3 DNA: TGTGCCAGCAGCGCGACCCCAGGATATGGCTACACCTTC
D gene: TRBD1; V gene: TRBV28; clone size: once; J gene: TRBJ1-2; CDR3 protein: CASSSPGTGVYGYTF; CDR3 DNA: TGTGCCAGCAGTTCGCCCGGGACAGGGGTCTATGGCTACACCTTC
D gene: NA; V gene: TRBV28; clone size: NA; J gene: TRBJ1-4; CDR3 protein: CASSLNTGLWEKLFF; CDR3 DNA: TGTGCCAGCAGTCTGAATACAGGGCTCTGGGAAAAACTGTTTTTT
D gene: TRBD2; V gene: TRBV3-1/TRBV3-2; clone size: NA; J gene: TRBJ2-1; CDR3 protein: CASSQKLAGGAYNEQFF; CDR3 DNA: TGTGCCAGCAGCCAAAAATTAGCCGGGGGGGCCTACAATGAGCAGTTCTTC
D gene: TRBD1; V gene: TRBV28; clone size: NA; J gene: TRBJ2-3; CDR3 protein: CASSFWDRESTDTQYF; CDR3 DNA: TGTGCCAGCAGCTTTTGGGACAGGGAAAGCACAGATACGCAGTATTTT
D gene: NA; V gene: TRBV30; clone size: NA; J gene: TRBJ1-3; CDR3 protein: CAWSSTQGNTIYF; CDR3 DNA: TGTGCCTGGAGTAGCACACAGGGAAACACCATATATTTT
D gene: NA; V gene: TRBV7-9; clone size: NA; J gene: TRBJ1-4; CDR3 protein: CASSRGSYQEKLFF; CDR3 DNA: TGTGCCAGCAGCCGGGGGTCCTATCAGGAAAAACTGTTTTTT
D gene: TRBD1; V gene: TRBV5-1; clone size: NA; J gene: TRBJ1-1; CDR3 protein: CASSSQGGSTEAFF; CDR3 DNA: TGCGCCAGCAGCTCACAGGGGGGTTCCACTGAAGCTTTCTTT
D gene: NA; V gene: TRBV28; clone size: NA; J gene: TRBJ2-1; CDR3 protein: CASSEGNEQFF; CDR3 DNA: TGTGCCAGCAGTGAGGGCAATGAGCAGTTCTTC
D gene: NA; V gene: TRBV21-1; clone size: NA; J gene: TRBJ1-2; CDR3 protein: CASSETGAIPPILYGYTF; CDR3 DNA: TGTGCCAGCAGCGAAACAGGGGCGATCCCACCTATTCTTTATGGCTACACCTTC
D gene: TRBD1; V gene: TRBV3-1/TRBV3-2; clone size: NA; J gene: TRBJ1-2; CDR3 protein: CASSQKTGGAKGYTF; CDR3 DNA: TGTGCCAGCAGCCAAAAGACAGGGGGCGCGAAGGGCTACACCTTC
D gene: NA; V gene: TRBV5-1; clone size: NA; J gene: TRBJ2-3; CDR3 protein: CASSLTGIRTDTQYF; CDR3 DNA: TGCGCCAGCAGCTTGACAGGGATTAGGACAGATACGCAGTATTTT
D gene: TRBD2; V gene: TRBV10-1; clone size: NA; J gene: TRBJ2-1; CDR3 protein: CASSDQTSGLNEQFF; CDR3 DNA: TGCGCCAGCAGTGATCAGACTAGCGGGTTGAATGAGCAGTTCTTC
D gene: NA; V gene: TRBV5-4; clone size: NA; J gene: TRBJ2-3; CDR3 protein: CASSPGDSITDTQYF; CDR3 DNA: TGTGCCAGCAGCCCGGGGGACTCGATCACAGATACGCAGTATTTT
D gene: TRBD2; V gene: TRBV30; clone size: NA; J gene: TRBJ2-6; CDR3 protein: CAWSENVLAGGPGANVLTF; CDR3 DNA: TGTGCCTGGAGCGAGAATGTACTAGCGGGAGGTCCGGGGGCCAACGTCCTGACTTTC
D gene: TRBD1; V gene: TRBV19; clone size: NA; J gene: TRBJ1-6; CDR3 protein: CASSFGQGNSPLHF; CDR3 DNA: TGTGCCAGTAGCTTCGGACAGGGCAATTCACCCCTCCACTTT
D gene: TRBD1; V gene: TRBV10-2; clone size: NA; J gene: TRBJ2-2; CDR3 protein: CASSESGTGGTGELFF; CDR3 DNA: TGCGCCAGCAGTGAGTCAGGGACAGGGGGGACCGGGGAGCTGTTTTTT
D gene: NA; V gene: TRBV12-3/TRBV12-4; clone size: NA; J gene: TRBJ2-3; CDR3 protein: CASSLGRSTQYF; CDR3 DNA: TGTGCCAGCAGTTTGGGGCGGAGTACGCAGTATTTT
D gene: NA; V gene: TRBV6-5; clone size: once; J gene: TRBJ1-3; CDR3 protein: CASKKQGGNTIYF; CDR3 DNA: TGTGCCAGCAAAAAGCAGGGCGGAAACACCATATATTTT
D gene: TRBD1; V gene: TRBV24-1; clone size: NA; J gene: TRBJ2-5; CDR3 protein: CATSVGQGLETQYF; CDR3 DNA: TGTGCCACCAGTGTTGGACAGGGGTTGGAGACCCAGTACTTC
D gene: TRBD2; V gene: TRBV29-1; clone size: once; J gene: TRBJ2-7; CDR3 protein: CSVPGTSGNEQYF; CDR3 DNA: TGCAGCGTTCCCGGGACTAGCGGGAACGAGCAGTACTTC
D gene: NA; V gene: TRBV4-1; clone size: NA; J gene: TRBJ1-5; CDR3 protein: CASSQGPGQKGSQRRNQPQHF; CDR3 DNA: TGCGCCAGCAGCCAAGGCCCAGGACAGAAGGGTTCCCAGCGGCGCAATCAGCCCCAGCATTTT
D gene: NA; V gene: TRBV6-1; clone size: NA; J gene: TRBJ1-5; CDR3 protein: CASSDGGGNQPQHF; CDR3 DNA: TGTGCCAGCAGTGACGGAGGGGGCAATCAGCCCCAGCATTTT
D gene: TRBD2; V gene: TRBV13; clone size: NA; J gene: TRBJ2-1; CDR3 protein: CASSLGLAGSEQFF; CDR3 DNA: TGTGCCAGCAGCTTAGGCCTAGCGGGGTCTGAGCAGTTCTTC
D gene: TRBD1; V gene: TRBV30; clone size: NA; J gene: TRBJ1-2; CDR3 protein: CAWSLEGADYGYTF; CDR3 DNA: TGTGCCTGGAGTTTGGAGGGGGCGGACTATGGCTACACCTTC
D gene: NA; V gene: TRBV5-1; clone size: NA; J gene: TRBJ2-3; CDR3 protein: CASSKGQGPDTQYF; CDR3 DNA: TGCGCCAGCAGCAAGGGCCAGGGGCCAGATACGCAGTATTTT
D gene: NA; V gene: TRBV30; clone size: NA; J gene: TRBJ1-5; CDR3 protein: CAWDRSNQPQHF; CDR3 DNA: TGTGCCTGGGACAGGAGTAATCAGCCCCAGCATTTT
D gene: TRBD1; V gene: TRBV29-1; clone size: NA; J gene: TRBJ1-1; CDR3 protein: CSVASQGVTEAFF; CDR3 DNA: TGCAGCGTTGCCTCCCAGGGGGTCACTGAAGCTTTCTTT
D gene: TRBD1; V gene: TRBV30; clone size: few; J gene: TRBJ2-1; CDR3 protein: CAWSRTGGSYNEQFF; CDR3 DNA: TGTGCCTGGAGCCGGACAGGGGGGTCCTACAATGAGCAGTTCTTC
D gene: NA; V gene: TRBV7-2; clone size: NA; J gene: TRBJ2-7; CDR3 protein: CASSLARLAGNEQYF; CDR3 DNA: TGTGCCAGCAGCTTAGCGCGCCTAGCTGGCAACGAGCAGTACTTC
D gene: TRBD2; V gene: TRBV9; clone size: few; J gene: TRBJ2-3; CDR3 protein: CASSRTSGGLDTQYF; CDR3 DNA: TGTGCCAGCAGCCGTACTAGCGGGGGGTTAGATACGCAGTATTTT
D gene: TRBD1; V gene: TRBV3-1/TRBV3-2; clone size: NA; J gene: TRBJ2-7; CDR3 protein: CASHPGTGNYEQYF; CDR3 DNA: TGTGCCAGTCATCCCGGGACAGGGAATTACGAGCAGTACTTC
D gene: NA; V gene: TRBV5-6; clone size: NA; J gene: TRBJ2-7; CDR3 protein: CASSLGGAHYEQYF; CDR3 DNA: TGTGCCAGCAGCTTGGGCGGGGCCCACTACGAGCAGTACTTC
D gene: NA; V gene: TRBV6-5; clone size: few; J gene: TRBJ1-2; CDR3 protein: CASRPDRNYGYTF; CDR3 DNA: TGTGCCAGCAGACCCGACAGGAACTATGGCTACACCTTC